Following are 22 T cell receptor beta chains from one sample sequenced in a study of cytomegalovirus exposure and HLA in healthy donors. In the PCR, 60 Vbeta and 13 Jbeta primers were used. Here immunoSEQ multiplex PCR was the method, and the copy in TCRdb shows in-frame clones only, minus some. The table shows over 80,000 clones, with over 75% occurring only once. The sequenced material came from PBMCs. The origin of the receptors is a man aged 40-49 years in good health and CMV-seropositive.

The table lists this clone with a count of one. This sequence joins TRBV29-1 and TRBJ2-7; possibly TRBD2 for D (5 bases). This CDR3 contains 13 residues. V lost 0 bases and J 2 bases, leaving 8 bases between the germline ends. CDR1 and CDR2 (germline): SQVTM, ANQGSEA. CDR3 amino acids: CSVEEKAAYEQYF. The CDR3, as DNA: TGCAGCGTTGAAGAGAAAGCGGCCTACGAGCAGTACTTC.

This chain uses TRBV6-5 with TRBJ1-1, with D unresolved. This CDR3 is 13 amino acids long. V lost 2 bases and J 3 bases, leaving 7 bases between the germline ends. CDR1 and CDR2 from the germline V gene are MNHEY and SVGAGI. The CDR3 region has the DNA TGTGCCAGCAGTTACCAGTTACACACTGAAGCTTTCTTT. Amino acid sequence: CASSYQLHTEAFF.

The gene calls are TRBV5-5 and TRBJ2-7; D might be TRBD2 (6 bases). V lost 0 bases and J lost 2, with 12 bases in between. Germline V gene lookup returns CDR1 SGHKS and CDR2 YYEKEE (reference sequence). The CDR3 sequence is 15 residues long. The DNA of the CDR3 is TGTGCCAGCAGCTTGGATCCCGGGGGAACCTACGAGCAGTACTTC. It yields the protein CASSLDPGGTYEQYF.

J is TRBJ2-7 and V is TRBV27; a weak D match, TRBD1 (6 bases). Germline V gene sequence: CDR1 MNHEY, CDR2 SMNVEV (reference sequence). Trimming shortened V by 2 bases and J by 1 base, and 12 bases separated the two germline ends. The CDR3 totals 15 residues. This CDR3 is CASSLLAGASYEQYF. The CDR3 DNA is TGTGCCAGCAGTTTACTGGCAGGGGCGTCCTACGAGCAGTACTTC.

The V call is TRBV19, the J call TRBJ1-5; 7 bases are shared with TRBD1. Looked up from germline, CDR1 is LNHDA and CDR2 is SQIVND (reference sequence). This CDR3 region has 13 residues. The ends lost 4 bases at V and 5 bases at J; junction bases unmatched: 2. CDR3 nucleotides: TGTGCCAGTAGTAACGACAGGGATCAGCCCCAGCATTTT. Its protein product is CASSNDRDQPQHF.

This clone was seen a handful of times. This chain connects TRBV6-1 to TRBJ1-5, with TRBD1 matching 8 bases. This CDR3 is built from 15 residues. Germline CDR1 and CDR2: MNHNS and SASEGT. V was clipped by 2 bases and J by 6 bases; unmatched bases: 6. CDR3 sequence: CASSEYQGAGQPQHF. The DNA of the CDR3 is TGTGCCAGCAGTGAATATCAGGGGGCCGGTCAGCCCCAGCATTTT.

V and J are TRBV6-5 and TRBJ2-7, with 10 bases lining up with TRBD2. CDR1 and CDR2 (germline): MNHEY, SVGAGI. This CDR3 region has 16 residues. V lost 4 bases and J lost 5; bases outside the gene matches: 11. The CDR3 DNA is TGTGCCAGCAGTTTCACCTCGGGACTAGCGCTCGACGAGCAGTACTTC. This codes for CASSFTSGLALDEQYF.

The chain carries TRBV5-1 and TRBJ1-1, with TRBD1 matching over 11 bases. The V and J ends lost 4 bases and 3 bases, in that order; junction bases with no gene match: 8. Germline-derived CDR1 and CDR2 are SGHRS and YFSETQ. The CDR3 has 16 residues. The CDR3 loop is CASSLRDRGSDTEAFF. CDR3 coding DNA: TGCGCCAGCAGCCTCCGGGACAGGGGGTCGGACACTGAAGCTTTCTTT.

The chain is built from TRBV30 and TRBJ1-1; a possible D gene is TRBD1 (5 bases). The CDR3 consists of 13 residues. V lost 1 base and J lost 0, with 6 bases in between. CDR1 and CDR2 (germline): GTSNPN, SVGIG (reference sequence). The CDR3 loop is CAWSGQLNTEAFF. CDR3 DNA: TGTGCCTGGAGTGGACAGCTGAACACTGAAGCTTTCTTT.

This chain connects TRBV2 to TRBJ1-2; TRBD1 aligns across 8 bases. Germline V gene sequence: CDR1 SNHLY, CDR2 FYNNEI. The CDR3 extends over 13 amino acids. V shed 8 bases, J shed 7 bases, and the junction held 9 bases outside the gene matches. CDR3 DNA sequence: TGTGCCAGCGAATCGACAGGGGTGAGTGGCTACACCTTC. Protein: CASESTGVSGYTF.

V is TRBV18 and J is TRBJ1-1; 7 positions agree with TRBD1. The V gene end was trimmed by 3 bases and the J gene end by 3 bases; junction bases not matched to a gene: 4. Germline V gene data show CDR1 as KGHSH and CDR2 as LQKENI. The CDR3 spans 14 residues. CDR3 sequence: CASSPTGRDTEAFF. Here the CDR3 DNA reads TGTGCCAGCTCACCGACAGGGAGAGACACTGAAGCTTTCTTT.

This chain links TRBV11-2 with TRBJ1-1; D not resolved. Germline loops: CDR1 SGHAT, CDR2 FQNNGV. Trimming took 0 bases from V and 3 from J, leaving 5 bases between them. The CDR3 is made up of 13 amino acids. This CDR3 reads CASSLDRDTEAFF. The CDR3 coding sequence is TGTGCCAGCAGCTTAGATCGGGACACTGAAGCTTTCTTT.

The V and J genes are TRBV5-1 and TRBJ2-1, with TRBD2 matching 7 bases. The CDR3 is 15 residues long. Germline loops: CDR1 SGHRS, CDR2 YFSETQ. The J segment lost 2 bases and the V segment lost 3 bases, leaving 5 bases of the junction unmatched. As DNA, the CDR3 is TGCGCCAGCAGCTGGGGGGGGGATCCCTACAATGAGCAGTTCTTC. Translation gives CASSWGGDPYNEQFF.

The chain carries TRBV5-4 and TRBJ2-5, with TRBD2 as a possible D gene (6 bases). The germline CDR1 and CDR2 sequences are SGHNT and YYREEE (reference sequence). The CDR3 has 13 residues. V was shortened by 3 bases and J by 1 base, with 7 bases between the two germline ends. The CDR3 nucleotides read TGTGCCAGCAGCTGGGACTTCCAAGAGACCCAGTACTTC. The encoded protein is CASSWDFQETQYF.

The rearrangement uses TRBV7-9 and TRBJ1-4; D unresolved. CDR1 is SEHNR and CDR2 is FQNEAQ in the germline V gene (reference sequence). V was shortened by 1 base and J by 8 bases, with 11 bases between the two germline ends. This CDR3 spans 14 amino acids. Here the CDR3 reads CASSLETEREKLFF. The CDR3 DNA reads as TGTGCCAGCAGCTTAGAAACAGAAAGGGAAAAACTGTTTTTT.

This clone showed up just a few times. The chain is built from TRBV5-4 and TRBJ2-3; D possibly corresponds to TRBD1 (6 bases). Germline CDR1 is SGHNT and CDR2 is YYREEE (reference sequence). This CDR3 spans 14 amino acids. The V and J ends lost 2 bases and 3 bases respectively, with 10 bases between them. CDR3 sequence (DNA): TGTGCCAGCAGCTTCGGGCAGGGGACAGATACGCAGTATTTT. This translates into CASSFGQGTDTQYF.

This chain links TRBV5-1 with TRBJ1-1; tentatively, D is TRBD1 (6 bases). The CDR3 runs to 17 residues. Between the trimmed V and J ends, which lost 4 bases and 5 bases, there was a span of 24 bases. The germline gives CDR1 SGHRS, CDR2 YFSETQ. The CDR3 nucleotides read TGCGCCAGCAGCCTGGGGTCAGGGGCGATGGGAGTGACTGAAGCTTTCTTT. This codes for CASSLGSGAMGVTEAFF.

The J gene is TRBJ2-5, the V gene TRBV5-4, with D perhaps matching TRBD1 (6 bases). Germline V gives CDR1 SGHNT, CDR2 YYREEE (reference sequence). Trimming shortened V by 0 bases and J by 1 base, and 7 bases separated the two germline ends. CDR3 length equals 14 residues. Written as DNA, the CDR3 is TGTGCCAGCAGCTTGGAACAGGGCCAAGAGACCCAGTACTTC. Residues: CASSLEQGQETQYF.

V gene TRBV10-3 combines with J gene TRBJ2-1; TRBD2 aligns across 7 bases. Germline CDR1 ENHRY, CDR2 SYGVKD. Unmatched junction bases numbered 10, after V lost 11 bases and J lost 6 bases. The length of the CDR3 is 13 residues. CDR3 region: CAAGTTPLNEQFF. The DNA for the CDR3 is TGTGCCGCCGGGACTACCCCACTCAATGAGCAGTTCTTC.

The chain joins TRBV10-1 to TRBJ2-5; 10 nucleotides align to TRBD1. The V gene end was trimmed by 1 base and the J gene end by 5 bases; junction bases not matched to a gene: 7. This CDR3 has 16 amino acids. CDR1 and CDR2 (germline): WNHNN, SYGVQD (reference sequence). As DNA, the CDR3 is TGCGCCAGCAGTGAGTTGGACAGGGGGGTCCTCGAGACCCAGTACTTC. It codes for CASSELDRGVLETQYF.

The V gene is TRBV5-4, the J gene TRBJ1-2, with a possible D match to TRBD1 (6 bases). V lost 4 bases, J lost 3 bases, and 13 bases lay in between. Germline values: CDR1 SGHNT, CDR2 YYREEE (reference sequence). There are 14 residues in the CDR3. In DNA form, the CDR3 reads TGTGCCAGCAGCCACCCGACAGGATACTATGGCTACACCTTC. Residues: CASSHPTGYYGYTF.

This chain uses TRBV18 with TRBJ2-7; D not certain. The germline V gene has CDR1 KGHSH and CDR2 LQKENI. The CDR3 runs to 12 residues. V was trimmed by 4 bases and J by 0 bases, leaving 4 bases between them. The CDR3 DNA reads TGTGCCAGCTCACGCGACTCCTACGAGCAGTACTTC. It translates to CASSRDSYEQYF. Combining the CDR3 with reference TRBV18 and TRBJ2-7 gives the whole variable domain NAGVMQNPRHLVRRRGQEARLRCSPMKGHSHVYWYRQLPEEGLKFMVYLQKENIIDESGMPKERFSAEFPKEGPSILRIQQVVRGDSAAYFCASSRDSYEQYFGPGTRLTVT.